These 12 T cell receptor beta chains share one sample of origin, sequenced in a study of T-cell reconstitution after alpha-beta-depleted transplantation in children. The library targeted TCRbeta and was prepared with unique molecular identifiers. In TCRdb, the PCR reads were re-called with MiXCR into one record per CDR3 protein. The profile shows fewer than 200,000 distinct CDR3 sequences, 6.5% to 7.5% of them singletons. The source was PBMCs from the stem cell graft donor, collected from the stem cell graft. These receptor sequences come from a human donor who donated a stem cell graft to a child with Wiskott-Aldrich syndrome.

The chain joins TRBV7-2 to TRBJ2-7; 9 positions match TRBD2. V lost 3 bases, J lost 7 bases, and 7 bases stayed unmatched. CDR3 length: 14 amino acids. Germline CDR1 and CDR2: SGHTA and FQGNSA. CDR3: CASSLTSGKGEQYF. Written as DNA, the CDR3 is TGTGCCAGCAGCTTGACTAGCGGCAAAGGAGAGCAGTACTTC.

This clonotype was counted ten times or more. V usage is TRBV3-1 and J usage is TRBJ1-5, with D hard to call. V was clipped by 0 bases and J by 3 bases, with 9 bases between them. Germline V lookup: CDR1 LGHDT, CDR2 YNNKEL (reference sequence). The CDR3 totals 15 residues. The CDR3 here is CASSQDGQANQPQHF. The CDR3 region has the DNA TGTGCCAGCAGCCAAGATGGGCAGGCCAATCAGCCCCAGCATTTT.

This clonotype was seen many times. The CDR3 bases are TGCGCCAGCAGCCAAGATTATCGGGGGGGGACAGGGATCTACGAGCAGTACTTC. Translating it yields CASSQDYRGGTGIYEQYF. The V call is TRBV4-1, the J call TRBJ2-7; D might be TRBD1 (9 bases). The CDR3 has 18 amino acids. Trimming took off 0 bases at V and 3 bases at J, with 21 bases between the two ends. Germline values: CDR1 MGHRA, CDR2 YSYEKL.

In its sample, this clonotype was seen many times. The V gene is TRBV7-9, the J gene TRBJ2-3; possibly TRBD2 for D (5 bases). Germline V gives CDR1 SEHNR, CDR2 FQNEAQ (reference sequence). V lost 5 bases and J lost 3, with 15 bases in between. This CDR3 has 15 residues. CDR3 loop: CASSTREPSTDTQYF. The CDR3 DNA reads TGTGCCAGCAGCACGAGGGAACCATCTACAGATACGCAGTATTTT.

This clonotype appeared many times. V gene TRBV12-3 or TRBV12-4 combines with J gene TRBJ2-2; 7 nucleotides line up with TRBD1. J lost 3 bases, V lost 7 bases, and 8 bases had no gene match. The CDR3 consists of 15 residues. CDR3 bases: TGTGCCAGCACCTCGGGACAGCCATACACCGGGGAGCTGTTTTTT. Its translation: CASTSGQPYTGELFF.

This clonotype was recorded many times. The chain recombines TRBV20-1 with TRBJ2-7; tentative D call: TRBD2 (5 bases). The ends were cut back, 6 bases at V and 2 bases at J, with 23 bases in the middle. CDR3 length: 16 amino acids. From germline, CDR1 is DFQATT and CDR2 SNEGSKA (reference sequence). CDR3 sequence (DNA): TGCAGTGCCGAGGGCTTTCCCAACTACGGGCCCTACGAGCAGTACTTC. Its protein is CSAEGFPNYGPYEQYF.

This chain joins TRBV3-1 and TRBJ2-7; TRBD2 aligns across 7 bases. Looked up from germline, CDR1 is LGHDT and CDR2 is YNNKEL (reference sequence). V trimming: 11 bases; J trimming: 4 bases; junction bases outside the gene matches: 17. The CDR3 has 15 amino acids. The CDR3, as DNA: TGTGCCTGCACCCAAATGGTCGCGGGAGCTTACGAGCAGTACTTC. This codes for CACTQMVAGAYEQYF.

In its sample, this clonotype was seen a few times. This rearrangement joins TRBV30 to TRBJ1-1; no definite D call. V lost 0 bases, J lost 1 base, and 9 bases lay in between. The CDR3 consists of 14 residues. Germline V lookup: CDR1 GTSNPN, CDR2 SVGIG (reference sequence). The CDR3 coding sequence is TGTGCCTGGAGTGTACTCTCGACGAACACTGAAGCTTTCTTT. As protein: CAWSVLSTNTEAFF.

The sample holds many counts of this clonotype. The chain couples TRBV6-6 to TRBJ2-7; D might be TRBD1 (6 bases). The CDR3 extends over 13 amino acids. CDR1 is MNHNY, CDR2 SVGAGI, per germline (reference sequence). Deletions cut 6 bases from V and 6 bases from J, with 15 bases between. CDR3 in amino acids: CASSNRVTSEQYF. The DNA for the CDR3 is TGTGCCAGCAGCAACAGGGTAACTTCCGAGCAGTACTTC.

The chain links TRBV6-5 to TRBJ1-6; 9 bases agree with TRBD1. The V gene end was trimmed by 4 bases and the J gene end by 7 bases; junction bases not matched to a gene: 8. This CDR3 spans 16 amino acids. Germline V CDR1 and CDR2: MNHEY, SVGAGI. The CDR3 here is CASSSFGTGLNSPLHF. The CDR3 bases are TGTGCCAGCAGTTCGTTTGGGACAGGGTTAAATTCACCCCTCCACTTT.

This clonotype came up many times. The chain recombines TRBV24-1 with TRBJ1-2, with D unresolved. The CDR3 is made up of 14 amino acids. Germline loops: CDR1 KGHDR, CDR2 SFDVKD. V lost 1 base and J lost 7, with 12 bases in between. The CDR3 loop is CATSDLGQATGYTF. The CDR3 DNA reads TGTGCCACCAGTGATTTAGGGCAAGCCACTGGCTACACCTTC.

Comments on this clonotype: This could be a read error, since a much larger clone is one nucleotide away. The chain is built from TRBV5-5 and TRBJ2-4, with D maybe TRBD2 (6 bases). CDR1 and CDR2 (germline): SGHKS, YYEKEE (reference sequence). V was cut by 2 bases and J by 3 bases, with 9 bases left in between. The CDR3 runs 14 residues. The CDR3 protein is CASSFDGGKNIQYF. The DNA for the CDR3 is TGTGCCAGCAGCTTTGACGGGGGCAAAAACATTCAGTACTTC.